These 28 T cell receptor beta chains originate from one sample sequenced in a study of cytotoxic CD8 clonotypes in ibrutinib-treated CLL. Clones were read by immunoSEQ multiplex PCR, and TCRdb kept only the in-frame ones, dropping some. The data contain about 49,000 clones, under 75% of them singletons. The sequences come from PBMCs, collected after 12 months of ibrutinib treatment. Receptors were obtained from a human donor with chronic lymphocytic leukemia.

The gene calls are TRBV6-1 and TRBJ2-2, with 7 bases matching TRBD1. After removal of 4 bases from V and 7 bases from J, the junction contained 6 bases not matched to a gene. Germline CDR1 MNHNS, CDR2 SASEGT. CDR3 length: 14 residues. As DNA, the CDR3 is TGTGCCAGCAGTGCCACAGGGGCGGTCGGGGAGCTGTTTTTT. This codes for CASSATGAVGELFF.

This chain connects TRBV6-1 to TRBJ2-1; 7 bases fit TRBD1. With V trimmed by 5 bases and J by 4 bases, 2 bases remained unmatched. Germline V gene lookup returns CDR1 MNHNS and CDR2 SASEGT. This CDR3 is 13 amino acids long. CDR3 protein: CASSRGPYNEQFF. Here the CDR3 DNA reads TGTGCCAGCAGTAGGGGGCCTTACAATGAGCAGTTCTTC.

This clone was recorded a few times. This chain links TRBV6-6 with TRBJ1-3; perhaps TRBD1 as D (5 bases). Germline V gene lookup returns CDR1 MNHNY and CDR2 SVGAGI (reference sequence). This CDR3 contains 15 residues. Trimming cost V 2 bases and J 4 bases, with 12 bases left between them. The CDR3 region is CASSYGEGRGNTIYF. DNA for the CDR3: TGTGCCAGCAGTTACGGGGAGGGGAGAGGAAACACCATATATTTT.

J is TRBJ2-1 and V is TRBV10-3, with 12 positions matching TRBD2. The CDR3 consists of 16 residues. Germline CDR1 reads ENHRY; CDR2 reads SYGVKD. V was clipped by 1 base and J by 5 bases; unmatched bases: 3. The CDR3 loop is CAISEWTSGDHNEQFF. CDR3 nucleotides: TGTGCCATCAGTGAGTGGACTAGCGGGGACCACAATGAGCAGTTCTTC.

The chain couples TRBV5-6 to TRBJ1-2, with 10 bases lining up with TRBD1. Germline V gene lookup returns CDR1 SGHDT and CDR2 YYEEEE. The V segment lost 8 bases and the J segment 3 bases; nucleotides outside the gene matches: 7. The CDR3 covers 14 residues. CDR3 in amino acids: CASSRQGADYGYTF. The CDR3 DNA is TGTGCCAGTTCAAGACAGGGGGCGGACTATGGCTACACCTTC.

The chain is built from TRBV7-9 and TRBJ1-3; 7 positions match TRBD1. Trimming removed 10 bases from V and 3 bases from J; junction bases left unmatched: 9. Per germline, CDR1 SEHNR and CDR2 FQNEAQ (reference sequence). This CDR3 has 14 residues. The CDR3 protein is CAIQPGTVGNTIYF. DNA of the CDR3: TGTGCCATCCAGCCGGGGACAGTTGGAAACACCATATATTTT.

This clone has a single count. The chain carries TRBV2 and TRBJ1-3; D is possibly TRBD1 (5 bases). The CDR3 has 15 amino acids. The V gene lost 0 bases and the J gene lost 2 bases, with 8 bases spanning the gap. Germline V lookup: CDR1 SNHLY, CDR2 FYNNEI. The CDR3 coding sequence is TGTGCCAGCAGTGAAGCGGGCAGGGCTGGAAACACCATATATTTT. Its protein is CASSEAGRAGNTIYF.

The chain carries TRBV19 and TRBJ1-2, with unresolved D. This CDR3 region has 13 residues. Per the germline V gene, CDR1 is LNHDA and CDR2 is SQIVND (reference sequence). V lost 6 bases to trimming and J lost 8 bases, with 16 bases between them. The chain's CDR3 is CASRNPGPLGYTF. The CDR3 DNA follows: TGTGCCAGTAGGAATCCGGGCCCGCTAGGCTACACCTTC.

This clone has just a few counts. This chain uses TRBV19 with TRBJ2-7, with 11 bases aligning to TRBD1. Germline V lookup: CDR1 LNHDA, CDR2 SQIVND (reference sequence). This CDR3 has 18 residues. The trim removed 9 bases at V and 3 bases at J, leaving 19 bases unmatched. CDR3 bases: TGTGCCAGCCGCCTGGACAGGGGGCCCACACGGGGTTACTACGAGCAGTACTTC. It encodes CASRLDRGPTRGYYEQYF.

The chain has TRBV18 and TRBJ1-1, with TRBD1 matching over 12 bases. CDR3 length: 16 amino acids. Germline values: CDR1 KGHSH, CDR2 LQKENI. Trimming at V came to 3 bases and at J to 5 bases, leaving 7 bases not matched to a gene. The CDR3 sequence is CASSPTGTGGETEAFF. The CDR3 bases are TGTGCCAGCTCACCCACCGGGACAGGGGGCGAAACTGAAGCTTTCTTT.

For the CDR3, the DNA is TGTGCCACGGATTGGGGCGCTAACAATCAGCCCCAGCATTTT. It specifies CATDWGANNQPQHF. V usage is TRBV19 and J usage is TRBJ1-5; TRBD1 might be the D (5 bases). Germline V gene data show CDR1 as LNHDA and CDR2 as SQIVND (reference sequence). Trimming cost V 10 bases and J 3 bases, with 16 bases left between them. The CDR3 sequence is 14 residues long.

A few counts support this clone. The rearrangement links TRBV18 to TRBJ1-5; a weak D match, TRBD1 (6 bases). This CDR3 has 19 amino acids. The V end lost 0 bases, the J end lost 0 bases, and 18 bases lay between the germline ends. In germline, CDR1 is KGHSH, CDR2 LQKENI. The CDR3 loop is CASSPPSRGYDYSNQPQHF. CDR3 coding DNA: TGTGCCAGCTCACCACCGTCCAGGGGTTACGATTATAGCAATCAGCCCCAGCATTTT.

V gene TRBV5-5 combines with J gene TRBJ2-7; no clear D gene. Trimming took off 7 bases at V and 0 bases at J, with 8 bases between the two ends. This CDR3 has 12 residues. Germline V gene sequence: CDR1 SGHKS, CDR2 YYEKEE (reference sequence). The CDR3 nucleotides are TGTGCCAGCGGTTCGAACTCCTACGAGCAGTACTTC. Amino acids: CASGSNSYEQYF.

The gene calls are TRBV6-5 and TRBJ1-3, with a weak D call TRBD1 (5 bases). Trimming removed 9 bases from V and 2 bases from J, with 11 bases in between. CDR3 length: 13 amino acids. The germline gives CDR1 MNHEY, CDR2 SVGAGI. The CDR3: CASLGTAGNTIYF. The CDR3 coding sequence is TGTGCCAGTTTGGGGACGGCTGGAAACACCATATATTTT.

The chain uses TRBV30 and TRBJ2-3, with TRBD2 matching 16 bases. Germline CDR1 reads GTSNPN; CDR2 reads SVGIG (reference sequence). V dropped 0 bases and J dropped 3; count of bases not matched to a gene: 9. The CDR3 runs 19 residues. CDR3 DNA: TGTGCCTGGAGTGTGAACAGGGGACTAGCGGGGGGGAAGACAGATACGCAGTATTTT. The encoded protein is CAWSVNRGLAGGKTDTQYF.

The gene calls are TRBV4-2 and TRBJ2-5; D unclear. The V gene's germline CDR1 is LGHNA and CDR2 YNFKEQ. The CDR3 loop spans 13 amino acids. V shed 4 bases and J shed 3 bases, with 9 bases lying between them. The CDR3 DNA sequence: TGTGCCAGCAGCCCTGGGAAAGAAGAGACCCAGTACTTC. Amino acids: CASSPGKEETQYF.

The chain combines TRBV5-4 with TRBJ2-3; TRBD1 or TRBD2 may be the D gene (5 bases each). The germline CDR1 and CDR2 sequences are SGHNT and YYREEE (reference sequence). Trimming cost V 9 bases and J 3 bases, with 17 bases left between them. The length of the CDR3 is 14 residues. CDR3 residues: CAMGSRDGTDTQYF. CDR3 DNA sequence: TGTGCCATGGGGAGCAGGGACGGGACAGATACGCAGTATTTT.

This chain joins TRBV5-4 and TRBJ2-7; no firm D call. V dropped 0 bases and J dropped 4 bases, with 5 bases sitting between them. Germline-derived CDR1 and CDR2 are SGHNT and YYREEE (reference sequence). CDR3 length equals 12 residues. The CDR3 DNA reads TGTGCCAGCAGCTTGGGGGTATACGAGCAGTACTTC. Its protein product is CASSLGVYEQYF.

This clone was picked up a small number of times. DNA for the CDR3: TGCGCCAGCAGCCAAGATCCTACGGTTCCGGGAGCTTTCTTT. Its translation is CASSQDPTVPGAFF. The gene calls are TRBV4-1 and TRBJ1-1; D not resolved. V lost 0 bases to trimming and J lost 10 bases, with 15 bases between them. The CDR3 consists of 14 residues. In germline, CDR1 is MGHRA, CDR2 YSYEKL.

This clone has only a few counts. The genes are TRBV14 and TRBJ2-4, with a possible D match to TRBD2 (7 bases). The CDR3 covers 16 residues. Germline V gives CDR1 SGHDN, CDR2 FVKESK. The V gene lost 0 bases and the J gene lost 2 bases, with 11 bases spanning the gap. CDR3 nucleotide sequence: TGTGCCAGCAGCCAAGACCGGGGGGCCTCCAAAAACATTCAGTACTTC. Its translation: CASSQDRGASKNIQYF.

The rearrangement uses TRBV7-3 and TRBJ2-2; D is perhaps TRBD2 (6 bases). CDR1 is SGHTA, CDR2 FQGTGA, per germline. CDR3 length: 14 amino acids. With 4 bases removed from V and 3 bases from J, the gap between germline ends came to 9 bases. The CDR3 sequence: CASSSTSHTGELFF. The CDR3 DNA follows: TGTGCCAGCAGCTCAACTAGCCACACCGGGGAGCTGTTTTTT.

J is TRBJ2-7 and V is TRBV7-8; no reliable D call. CDR3 length: 14 residues. Trimming removed 3 bases from V and 4 bases from J, with 13 bases in between. Germline V gene lookup returns CDR1 SGHVS and CDR2 FQNEAQ. CDR3 sequence (DNA): TGTGCCAGCAGCTTTTCCCTAACACATTACGAGCAGTACTTC. This gives the protein CASSFSLTHYEQYF.

The chain is built from TRBV5-1 and TRBJ2-5, with 8 positions matching TRBD1. CDR1 SGHRS and CDR2 YFSETQ come from the germline V gene. V dropped 4 bases and J dropped 2; count of bases not matched to a gene: 7. The CDR3 length is 15 residues. The CDR3 sequence: CASSLGQGDQETQYF. CDR3 bases: TGCGCCAGCAGCCTTGGACAGGGCGATCAAGAGACCCAGTACTTC.

The chain combines TRBV10-3 with TRBJ1-4; no clear D. The CDR3 is made up of 14 amino acids. The ends were cut back, 6 bases at V and 6 bases at J, with 14 bases in the middle. Germline CDR1 and CDR2: ENHRY and SYGVKD. For the CDR3, the DNA is TGTGCCATCAGCCGGTCCCGGGAGGATGAAAAACTGTTTTTT. Amino acid sequence: CAISRSREDEKLFF.

This clone occurred a few times. The V and J genes are TRBV6-1 and TRBJ1-2; D is ambiguous. The length of the CDR3 is 13 residues. V shed 2 bases and J shed 4 bases, with 8 bases lying between them. CDR1 MNHNS and CDR2 SASEGT come from the germline V gene. The CDR3 spells CASSESGVYGYTF. The DNA for the CDR3 is TGTGCCAGCAGTGAAAGCGGGGTCTATGGCTACACCTTC.

The chain carries TRBV16 and TRBJ1-1; D ambiguous. The CDR3 covers 14 residues. Deletions cut 0 bases from V and 1 base from J, with 6 bases between. From germline, CDR1 is KGHSY and CDR2 FQNENV. The CDR3: CASSQSDGNTEAFF. Written as DNA, the CDR3 is TGTGCCAGCAGCCAATCGGACGGGAACACTGAAGCTTTCTTT. Combining the CDR3 with reference TRBV16 and TRBJ1-1 gives the whole variable domain GEEVAQTPKHLVRGEGQKAKLYCAPIKGHSYVFWYQQVLKNEFKFLISFQNENVFDETGMPKERFSAKCLPNSPCSLEIQATKLEDSAVYFCASSQSDGNTEAFFGQGTRLTVV.

This clone was counted only a few times. This sequence joins TRBV7-2 and TRBJ2-7; 7 bases agree with TRBD2. The length of the CDR3 is 13 residues. CDR1 is SGHTA, CDR2 FQGNSA, per germline. V lost 3 bases, J lost 7 bases, and 6 bases stayed unmatched. The CDR3 DNA is TGTGCCAGCAGCTTGAACGGGGGAGGGGAGCAGTACTTC. Its protein product is CASSLNGGGEQYF. The whole variable domain, remainder taken from reference TRBV7-2 and TRBJ2-7, is GAGVSQSPSNKVTEKGKDVELRCDPISGHTALYWYRQSLGQGLEFLIYFQGNSAPDKSGLPSDRFSAERTGGSVSTLTIQRTQQEDSAVYLCASSLNGGGEQYFGPGTRLTVT.

This clone was picked up a small number of times. The V call is TRBV5-4, the J call TRBJ2-1, with 13 bases identical to TRBD2. The CDR3 sequence is 18 residues long. With V trimmed by 4 bases and J by 9 bases, 16 bases remained unmatched. Germline CDR1 SGHNT, CDR2 YYREEE (reference sequence). The CDR3 reads CASSSQRILAGGPGEQFF. The CDR3, as DNA: TGTGCCAGCAGCAGTCAACGGATACTAGCGGGGGGGCCTGGTGAGCAGTTCTTC. Drawing the rest from reference TRBV5-4 and TRBJ2-1, the complete variable domain is ETGVTQSPTHLIKTRGQQVTLRCSSQSGHNTVSWYQQALGQGPQFIFQYYREEENGRGNFPPRFSGLQFPNYSSELNVNALELDDSALYLCASSSQRILAGGPGEQFFGPGTRLTVL.